Below, 16 T cell receptor beta chains from the same sample are listed, as sequenced in a study of shared clonotypes between healthy human individuals. Sequenced by immunoSEQ multiplex PCR; TCRdb stores in-frame clones only, minus some. The repertoire holds about 2.1 million clones, with approximately 94% as singletons. CD45RO-negative, CCR7-selected cells formed the naive CD8 fraction, which excluded terminally differentiated effector memory CD45RA+ cells. Sequences were obtained from naive CD8+ T cells from PBMCs. These receptors originate from a man younger than 35 in good health. Some clones in this sample may be carry-over from other donors' samples.

The chain combines TRBV10-3 with TRBJ2-1; 13 positions match TRBD2. The ends lost 0 bases at V and 2 bases at J; junction bases unmatched: 1. Germline V gene data show CDR1 as ENHRY and CDR2 as SYGVKD. The CDR3 is 17 residues long. The CDR3 loop is CAISESGLAGAYNEQFF. In DNA, the CDR3 is TGTGCCATCAGTGAGTCTGGACTAGCGGGAGCCTACAATGAGCAGTTCTTC.

CDR3 protein: CASSLLAGGLTDTQYF. CDR3 coding DNA: TGTGCCAGCAGCTTACTAGCGGGAGGCCTGACAGATACGCAGTATTTT. The chain has TRBV7-3 and TRBJ2-3; 11 bases line up with TRBD2. Unmatched junction bases numbered 4, after V lost 2 bases and J lost 3 bases. The CDR3 extends over 16 amino acids. Per germline, CDR1 SGHTA and CDR2 FQGTGA. Combining the CDR3 with reference TRBV7-3 and TRBJ2-3 gives the whole variable domain GAGVSQTPSNKVTEKGKYVELRCDPISGHTALYWYRQSLGQGPEFLIYFQGTGAADDSGLPNDRFFAVRPEGSVSTLKIQRTERGDSAVYLCASSLLAGGLTDTQYFGPGTRLTVL.

This chain uses TRBV25-1 with TRBJ2-7, with D possibly matching TRBD2 (6 bases). Per germline, CDR1 MGHDK and CDR2 SYGVNS. V lost 7 bases and J 1 base, leaving 11 bases between the germline ends. The CDR3 spans 13 residues. The CDR3 nucleotides read TGTGCCAGCAACGGAGGGGAGTCCTACGAGCAGTACTTC. Encoded protein: CASNGGESYEQYF.

The chain couples TRBV5-6 to TRBJ2-1; D is uncertain. The CDR3 is 15 residues long. Germline values: CDR1 SGHDT, CDR2 YYEEEE. Trimming left V 4 bases short and J 3 bases short, with 14 bases between. CDR3 amino acids: CASSQPRLNYNEQFF. The CDR3 DNA sequence: TGTGCCAGCAGCCAACCTAGGTTAAACTACAATGAGCAGTTCTTC.

This chain joins TRBV5-1 and TRBJ2-7, with TRBD1 matching 7 bases. Looked up from germline, CDR1 is SGHRS and CDR2 is YFSETQ. The CDR3 runs 13 residues. With 6 bases clipped from V and 3 bases from J, the junction kept 6 bases outside the gene matches. CDR3 in DNA: TGCGCCAGCAATACAGGGGCGAACTACGAGCAGTACTTC. Amino acid sequence: CASNTGANYEQYF. Full variable domain (remainder filled in from reference TRBV5-1 and TRBJ2-7): KAGVTQTPRYLIKTRGQQVTLSCSPISGHRSVSWYQQTPGQGLQFLFEYFSETQRNKGNFPGRFSGRQFSNSRSEMNVSTLELGDSALYLCASNTGANYEQYFGPGTRLTVT.

The chain carries TRBV9 and TRBJ2-1; 7 bases are shared with TRBD2. Unmatched junction bases numbered 16, after V lost 4 bases and J lost 0 bases. Germline V gives CDR1 SGDLS, CDR2 YYNGEE. The CDR3 sequence is 19 residues long. This CDR3 is CASSNNPREYHHSYNEQFF. The CDR3, as DNA: TGTGCCAGCAGCAACAATCCGCGGGAGTACCACCACTCCTACAATGAGCAGTTCTTC.

The rearrangement uses TRBV6-4 and TRBJ2-2; 10 bases agree with TRBD2. The V gene end was trimmed by 4 bases and the J gene end by 7 bases; junction bases not matched to a gene: 18. In germline, CDR1 is MRHNA, CDR2 SNTAGT. This CDR3 region has 19 residues. The CDR3 is CASSVFAQSGTSAFGELFF. DNA of the CDR3: TGTGCCAGCAGTGTATTCGCACAGTCCGGGACTAGCGCCTTCGGGGAGCTGTTTTTT.

This chain joins TRBV9 and TRBJ1-2; a weak D match, TRBD1 (5 bases). Germline V gene lookup returns CDR1 SGDLS and CDR2 YYNGEE. V lost 6 bases and J 0 bases, leaving 12 bases between the germline ends. The CDR3 totals 14 residues. CDR3 loop: CASNGDGTNYGYTF. The CDR3 DNA reads as TGTGCCAGCAACGGGGACGGAACTAACTATGGCTACACCTTC.

The V gene is TRBV6-5, the J gene TRBJ1-5, with D unresolved. Germline V gene data show CDR1 as MNHEY and CDR2 as SVGAGI. This CDR3 is 14 amino acids long. V was shortened by 7 bases and J by 1 base, with 11 bases between the two germline ends. The CDR3 nucleotides read TGTGCCAGCAAACCGGGTCGAAGCAATCAGCCCCAGCATTTT. It yields the protein CASKPGRSNQPQHF.

J is TRBJ2-7 and V is TRBV11-2, with D hard to call. V was trimmed by 0 bases and J by 3 bases, leaving 9 bases between them. This CDR3 comprises 14 residues. Looked up from germline, CDR1 is SGHAT and CDR2 is FQNNGV. The CDR3 coding sequence is TGTGCCAGCAGCTTAGATCTCCTGGACTACGAGCAGTACTTC. As protein: CASSLDLLDYEQYF.

The chain carries TRBV27 and TRBJ2-2; D call uncertain. V gave up 4 bases and J gave up 3 bases, with 18 bases separating them. Germline V CDR1 and CDR2: MNHEY, SMNVEV (reference sequence). This CDR3 is built from 17 residues. CDR3 sequence reads: CASSSLLTKWDTGELFF. The CDR3 DNA reads TGTGCCAGCAGTTCCCTCTTGACAAAATGGGACACCGGGGAGCTGTTTTTT.

Remarks on this clone: The same CDR3 also results from other DNA sequences found in this sample. V and J are TRBV11-2 and TRBJ2-7, with 7 bases matching TRBD1. Trimming removed 3 bases from V and 3 bases from J; junction bases left unmatched: 5. CDR1 and CDR2 from the germline V gene are SGHAT and FQNNGV. The length of the CDR3 is 14 residues. The CDR3 DNA reads TGTGCCAGCAGCTTGGGCAGGGGGTTCTACGAGCAGTACTTC. Protein: CASSLGRGFYEQYF.

This chain uses TRBV7-9 with TRBJ2-5; D gene ambiguous. The CDR3 runs to 14 residues. Germline CDR1 reads SEHNR; CDR2 reads FQNEAQ (reference sequence). The ends were cut back, 1 base at V and 2 bases at J, with 8 bases in the middle. Here the CDR3 DNA reads TGTGCCAGCAGCTTAGAGGGATATCAAGAGACCCAGTACTTC. It is translated as CASSLEGYQETQYF.

The DNA for the CDR3 is TGTGCCAGCAGCGTAGGTGGGGGGACAGTCTCGAACACCGGGGAGCTGTTTTTT. Translation gives CASSVGGGTVSNTGELFF. The chain links TRBV9 to TRBJ2-2, with D tentatively TRBD1 (7 bases). V was pared by 0 bases and J by 0 bases, with 15 bases between. The CDR3 runs to 18 residues. Germline CDR1 and CDR2: SGDLS and YYNGEE.

The V and J genes are TRBV7-9 and TRBJ2-1; the match to TRBD1 covers 8 bases. Germline trimming cut 4 bases from V and 7 bases from J; bases unmatched to any gene: 6. Germline CDR1 is SEHNR and CDR2 is FQNEAQ (reference sequence). This CDR3 comprises 14 residues. The CDR3 sequence is CASSSVDRGNEQFF. The CDR3 DNA reads as TGTGCCAGCAGCTCCGTTGACAGGGGAAATGAGCAGTTCTTC.

The rearrangement links TRBV11-2 to TRBJ2-1; either TRBD1 or TRBD2 may supply D (6 bases each). This CDR3 is 13 amino acids long. Germline-derived CDR1 and CDR2 are SGHAT and FQNNGV. Trimming took 1 base from V and 14 from J, leaving 15 bases between them. DNA of the CDR3: TGTGCCAGCAGCTTAGGGAGGGTGACAGGTGAGTTCTTC. The encoded protein is CASSLGRVTGEFF.